This T cell receptor beta chain was obtained from a study of T cell responses to AZD1222 COVID-19 vaccine. General study findings and limits: Spike was spanned by vaccine-associated CD4 TCRs, which were dominant at 160-218 and 743-854. White British people made up most donors, females outnumbered males, and clonal diversity was possibly underestimated.

With regard to this clone: Its matching antigen is unknown.

The repertoire was sequenced with immunoSEQ multiplex PCR; TCRdb's copy has only in-frame clones and lacks some. Here the sample spans about 130,000 clones, roughly nine tenths being singletons. The CDR3 covers 15 residues. Germline values: CDR1 KGHSH, CDR2 LQKENI. Trimming removed 3 bases at V and 0 bases at J, with 11 bases between. This sequence joins TRBV18 and TRBJ2-5, with D tentatively TRBD1 (6 bases). The receptor comes from an adult in good health. The sample here was peripheral blood, taken on day 0 of AZD1222 vaccination. This chain's CDR3 is CASSPNRGNQETQYF. CDR3 nucleotides: TGTGCCAGCTCACCCAATAGGGGGAACCAAGAGACCCAGTACTTC.